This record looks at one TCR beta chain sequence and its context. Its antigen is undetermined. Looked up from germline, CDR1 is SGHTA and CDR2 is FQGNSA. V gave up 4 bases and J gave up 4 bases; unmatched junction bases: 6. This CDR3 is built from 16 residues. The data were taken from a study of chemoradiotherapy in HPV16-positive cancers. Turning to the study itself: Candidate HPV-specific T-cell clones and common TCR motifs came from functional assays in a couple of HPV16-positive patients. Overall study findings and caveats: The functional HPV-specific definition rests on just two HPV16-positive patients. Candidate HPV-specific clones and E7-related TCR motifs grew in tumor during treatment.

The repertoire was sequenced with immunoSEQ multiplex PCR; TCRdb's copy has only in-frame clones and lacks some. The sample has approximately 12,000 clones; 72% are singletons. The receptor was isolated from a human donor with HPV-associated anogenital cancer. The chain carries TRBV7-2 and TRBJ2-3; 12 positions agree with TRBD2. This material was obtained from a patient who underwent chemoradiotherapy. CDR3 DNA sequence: TGTGCCAGCAGCTCAAGACTAGCGGGAGTGTCAGATACGCAGTATTTT. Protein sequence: CASSSRLAGVSDTQYF.